These 18 T cell receptor beta chains share one sample of origin, sequenced in a study of cytomegalovirus exposure and HLA in healthy donors. It was with 60 Vbeta and 13 Jbeta primers that the PCR ran. This table comes from immunoSEQ multiplex PCR, and its TCRdb copy is limited to in-frame clones, with some not included. The sample includes 110,000 to 150,000 clones, 75% of them seen just once. Sequencing input: PBMCs. All receptors derive from a man aged 25 to 40 in good health and CMV-seronegative.

This clone showed up just once. J is TRBJ1-5 and V is TRBV5-1; D is perhaps TRBD1 (5 bases). Looked up from germline, CDR1 is SGHRS and CDR2 is YFSETQ. There are 16 residues in the CDR3. V lost 4 bases to trimming and J lost 7 bases, with 21 bases between them. For the CDR3, the DNA is TGCGCCAGCAGCGGGTGGATATTGGGGCAAGGGCAGCCCCAGCATTTT. Its translation is CASSGWILGQGQPQHF.

Only a few counts were recorded for this clone. This chain uses TRBV9 with TRBJ2-7, with D perhaps TRBD2 (5 bases). There are 15 residues in the CDR3. Deletions cut 0 bases from V and 3 bases from J, with 13 bases between. In germline, CDR1 is SGDLS, CDR2 YYNGEE. This CDR3 reads CASSVESGGIYEQYF. In nucleotides, the CDR3 is TGTGCCAGCAGCGTAGAAAGCGGTGGTATCTACGAGCAGTACTTC.

The chain combines TRBV5-1 with TRBJ1-1, with D perhaps matching TRBD1 (5 bases). Trimming took 5 bases from V and 3 from J, leaving 20 bases between them. CDR3 length: 16 amino acids. CDR1 is SGHRS, CDR2 YFSETQ, per germline. The CDR3 reads CASSLEGAGSYTEAFF. The CDR3 DNA sequence: TGCGCCAGCAGTCTGGAAGGTGCAGGGTCGTACACTGAAGCTTTCTTT.

The J gene is TRBJ1-3, the V gene TRBV27, with a weak D call TRBD1 (5 bases). Germline CDR1 and CDR2: MNHEY and SMNVEV (reference sequence). The CDR3 runs 17 residues. Deletions cut 7 bases from V and 0 bases from J, with 19 bases between. The CDR3 region is CASTLARQFSSGNTIYF. For the CDR3, the DNA is TGTGCCAGCACGTTGGCTAGACAGTTTTCCTCTGGAAACACCATATATTTT.

The table lists this clone with a few counts. The rearrangement joins TRBV7-9 to TRBJ2-7, with a tentative D call TRBD2 (6 bases). The germline V and J ends were trimmed by 3 bases and 7 bases, with 22 bases remaining between them. CDR3 length: 16 amino acids. CDR1 is SEHNR, CDR2 FQNEAQ, per germline (reference sequence). The CDR3 bases are TGTGCCAGCAGCTTTGAAGGGGCTAGCGATTTTAGAGAGCAGTACTTC. Translating it yields CASSFEGASDFREQYF.

The CDR3 is CARGPGDRVSGELFF. The CDR3 DNA sequence: TGTGCCAGAGGACCCGGCGACAGGGTTTCCGGGGAGCTGTTTTTT. The rearrangement joins TRBV5-8 to TRBJ2-2; TRBD1 aligns across 7 bases. Per germline, CDR1 SGHTS and CDR2 YDEGEE. After removal of 8 bases from V and 6 bases from J, the junction contained 13 bases not matched to a gene. The CDR3 extends over 15 amino acids.

The chain employs TRBV9 and TRBJ1-2; 7 bases align to TRBD1. Germline values: CDR1 SGDLS, CDR2 YYNGEE. The V segment lost 3 bases and the J segment 3 bases; nucleotides outside the gene matches: 8. The length of the CDR3 is 15 residues. The DNA of the CDR3 is TGTGCCAGCAGCGGGCGGGAGGGGGCTGACTATGGCTACACCTTC. As protein: CASSGREGADYGYTF.

In this sample, this clone turned up once. The rearrangement links TRBV5-1 to TRBJ1-2; 12 bases fit TRBD1. V gave up 4 bases and J gave up 6 bases; unmatched junction bases: 10. The CDR3 runs to 16 residues. Germline V gene lookup returns CDR1 SGHRS and CDR2 YFSETQ. CDR3 DNA: TGCGCCAGCAGCACGGAAGGGACAGGGGGCGGTAATGGCTACACCTTC. Translation gives CASSTEGTGGGNGYTF. The complete variable domain, with remaining parts taken from reference TRBV5-1 and TRBJ1-2, reads KAGVTQTPRYLIKTRGQQVTLSCSPISGHRSVSWYQQTPGQGLQFLFEYFSETQRNKGNFPGRFSGRQFSNSRSEMNVSTLELGDSALYLCASSTEGTGGGNGYTFGSGTRLTVV.

This chain connects TRBV7-9 to TRBJ1-2, with 8 bases lining up with TRBD1. J lost 7 bases, V lost 1 base, and 8 bases had no gene match. The length of the CDR3 is 15 residues. The germline V gene encodes CDR1 SEHNR and CDR2 FQNEAQ (reference sequence). The CDR3 nucleotides are TGTGCCAGCAGCTTAGGTCTCCAGGGGGCTACTGGCTACACCTTC. Translated: CASSLGLQGATGYTF.

With regard to this clone: One end of the junction is discordant with germline, which a read error may explain. The chain recombines TRBV30 with TRBJ2-4; the match to TRBD2 covers 8 bases. The CDR3 has 15 residues. Per the germline V gene, CDR1 is GTSNPN and CDR2 is SVGIG (reference sequence). CDR3 coding DNA: TGTGCCTGGAGTGGAACTAGCGGTGTCAAAAACAGTCAGTACTTC. As protein: CAWSGTSGVKNSQYF.

Points on this clone: The sample has other DNA sequences that encode this CDR3 too. The V call is TRBV6-5, the J call TRBJ1-1; D gene ambiguous. This CDR3 is built from 13 residues. From germline, CDR1 is MNHEY and CDR2 SVGAGI. The V end lost 2 bases, the J end lost 2 bases, and 6 bases lay between the germline ends. In DNA, the CDR3 is TGTGCCAGCAGTTACAGCCTCAACACTGAAGCTTTCTTT. Amino acids: CASSYSLNTEAFF.

This chain connects TRBV19 to TRBJ1-2; TRBD1 is a possible D gene (6 bases). The CDR3 is 13 amino acids. The V gene's germline CDR1 is LNHDA and CDR2 SQIVND (reference sequence). V lost 5 bases and J 2 bases, leaving 9 bases between the germline ends. CDR3 residues: CASSVQGNYGYTF. The CDR3 DNA follows: TGTGCCAGTAGTGTCCAGGGGAACTATGGCTACACCTTC.

V and J are TRBV9 and TRBJ2-1, with a tentative D call TRBD2 (6 bases). The CDR3 contains 14 residues. Germline lookup yields CDR1 SGDLS and CDR2 YYNGEE. V was pared by 0 bases and J by 4 bases, with 8 bases between. The CDR3 is CASSVVGGYNEQFF. The DNA for the CDR3 is TGTGCCAGCAGCGTAGTGGGGGGTTACAATGAGCAGTTCTTC. Complete variable domain (other parts from reference TRBV9 and TRBJ2-1): DSGVTQTPKHLITATGQRVTLRCSPRSGDLSVYWYQQSLDQGLQFLIQYYNGEERAKGNILERFSAQQFPDLHSELNLSSLELGDSALYFCASSVVGGYNEQFFGPGTRLTVL.

The chain links TRBV5-4 to TRBJ1-1; D possibly corresponds to TRBD1 (6 bases). The CDR3 runs 16 residues. Germline V gene data show CDR1 as SGHNT and CDR2 as YYREEE (reference sequence). V lost 1 base, J lost 1 base, and 14 bases lay in between. Here the CDR3 reads CASSLSQGRGNTEAFF. CDR3 nucleotides: TGTGCCAGCAGCTTGAGTCAGGGGAGAGGGAACACTGAAGCTTTCTTT.

The chain carries TRBV19 and TRBJ2-1, with 8 nucleotides matching TRBD2. J gave up 4 bases and V 6 bases, and 11 bases lay outside the gene matches. The CDR3 is made up of 16 amino acids. The germline CDR1 and CDR2 sequences are LNHDA and SQIVND (reference sequence). For the CDR3, the DNA is TGTGCCAGTAGGGATTGGGGACTAGAAAGATACAATGAGCAGTTCTTC. It yields the protein CASRDWGLERYNEQFF.

V gene TRBV5-4 combines with J gene TRBJ1-2; D is unclear. V was shortened by 5 bases and J by 5 bases, with 13 bases between the two germline ends. The CDR3 has 13 residues. CDR1 is SGHNT and CDR2 is YYREEE in the germline V gene (reference sequence). CDR3 protein: CASSSQEVYGYTF. In DNA form, the CDR3 reads TGTGCCAGCAGTTCTCAAGAGGTATATGGCTACACCTTC. Filled out from reference TRBV5-4 and TRBJ1-2, the complete variable domain reads ETGVTQSPTHLIKTRGQQVTLRCSSQSGHNTVSWYQQALGQGPQFIFQYYREEENGRGNFPPRFSGLQFPNYSSELNVNALELDDSALYLCASSSQEVYGYTFGSGTRLTVV.

The chain links TRBV6-1 to TRBJ1-6; possibly TRBD1 for D (5 bases). The CDR3 contains 12 residues. Germline CDR1 MNHNS, CDR2 SASEGT. Trimming removed 4 bases from V and 15 bases from J, with 13 bases in between. The CDR3 DNA follows: TGTGCCAGCAGTGGGGGGGATAAGGTCCTCCACTTT. Its translation is CASSGGDKVLHF.

The CDR3 reads CATSRDISRVQPQHF. CDR3 sequence (DNA): TGTGCCACCAGCAGAGATATTAGCAGGGTCCAGCCCCAGCATTTT. V is TRBV15 and J is TRBJ1-5, with D tentatively TRBD1 (5 bases). V dropped 0 bases and J dropped 7 bases, with 13 bases sitting between them. Germline V lookup: CDR1 LNHNV, CDR2 YYDKDF (reference sequence). CDR3 length: 15 amino acids.